A selection of T cell receptor beta chains follows, all from one sample in a study of radiotherapy plus CTLA-4 blockade in lung cancer. Sequenced by immunoSEQ multiplex PCR; TCRdb stores in-frame clones only, minus some. The sample records tens of thousands of clones, about 78% being singletons. Here the sequenced sample was peripheral blood, taken from a patient treated with radiotherapy plus ipilimumab. The receptors come from a human donor with non-small cell lung cancer who had a partial response to radiotherapy plus ipilimumab. Some clones in this sample may be carry-over from other donors' samples. Each CDR3 is given with its conserved first and last residue.

16 | TRBJ1-4 | TRBV7-2 | CASSPVSTATNEKLFF
15 | TRBJ2-3 | TRBV10-1 | CASSAIGADTDTQYF
15 | TRBJ1-5 | TRBV6-5 | CASSSAGQSNQPQHF
15 | TRBJ1-4 | TRBV11-2 | CASSLDFGSGEKLFF
16 | TRBJ2-5 | TRBV5-4 | CASSLAGGAVGKTQYF
14 | TRBJ2-7 | TRBV19 | CASSSGALTYEQYF
18 | TRBJ2-1 | TRBV7-8 | CASSYGTSGREWLSEQFF
16 | TRBJ2-3 | TRBV7-2 | CASSLHAGGAGDTQYF
14 | TRBJ2-7 | TRBV28 | CATKDGVRAYEQYF
13 | TRBJ1-2 | TRBV19 | CASSVQVTYGYTF
13 | TRBJ2-1 | TRBV6-6 | CASSYGLLNEQFF
14 | TRBJ2-5 | TRBV5-4 | CASSDARTEETQYF